What follows are 30 T cell receptor beta chains derived from one specimen sequenced in a study of cytomegalovirus exposure and HLA in healthy donors. This PCR relied on a set of 60 Vbeta primers and 13 Jbeta primers. Profiling relied on immunoSEQ multiplex PCR, and the TCRdb table lists in-frame clones only, not all of them. The sample has just under 95,000 clones; 84% are singletons. The sequencing sample was made of PBMCs. The receptors shown here come from a woman under 30 in good health and CMV-seropositive.

The V gene is TRBV25-1, the J gene TRBJ1-1, with 10 bases lining up with TRBD1. Trimming cost V 5 bases and J 4 bases; bases outside gene matches: 7. Germline V lookup: CDR1 MGHDK, CDR2 SYGVNS. The CDR3 is 15 residues long. For the CDR3, the DNA is TGTGCCAGCAGTCCCGGACAGGGGGAGGGCACTGAAGCTTTCTTT. Encoded protein: CASSPGQGEGTEAFF.

The chain uses TRBV19 and TRBJ1-6; D call uncertain. Trimming stripped 3 bases from V and 9 bases from J, with 15 bases between. The CDR3 contains 15 residues. Germline V gene sequence: CDR1 LNHDA, CDR2 SQIVND (reference sequence). The CDR3 spells CASSMGIAAGSPLHF. The CDR3 nucleotides read TGTGCCAGTAGTATGGGCATAGCGGCGGGTTCACCCCTCCACTTT.

The chain employs TRBV1 and TRBJ2-3; the table's D call of TRBD2 was not tested on the DNA. TRBV1 is a documented pseudogene. The CDR3 loop spans 18 amino acids. This CDR3 reads CTSSSDSTSGGLTDTQYF. CDR3 in DNA: TGCACCAGCAGCTCCGACTCGACTAGCGGGGGATTGACAGATACGCAGTATTTT.

There are a few counts of this clone. CDR3 in amino acids: CASSLGDTYYEQYF. For the CDR3, the DNA is TGTGCCAGCAGTTTAGGGGACACCTACTACGAGCAGTACTTC. This sequence joins TRBV28 and TRBJ2-7, with D perhaps matching TRBD1 (6 bases). The CDR3 runs 14 residues. Per the germline V gene, CDR1 is MDHEN and CDR2 is SYDVKM. Trimming left V 2 bases short and J 3 bases short, with 11 bases between. The complete variable domain, with remaining parts taken from reference TRBV28 and TRBJ2-7, reads DVKVTQSSRYLVKRTGEKVFLECVQDMDHENMFWYRQDPGLGLRLIYFSYDVKMKEKGDIPEGYSVSREKKERFSLILESASTNQTSMYLCASSLGDTYYEQYFGPGTRLTVT.

The chain has TRBV14 and TRBJ1-2; 7 bases agree with TRBD1. CDR1 SGHDN and CDR2 FVKESK come from the germline V gene. The CDR3 has 18 residues. J was trimmed by 3 bases and V by 6 bases; bases with no gene match: 19. The CDR3 nucleotides read TGTGCCAGCAGTCCCGCGCCGGGACAGATAAGTTCTCACTATGGCTACACCTTC. Encoded protein: CASSPAPGQISSHYGYTF.

The chain combines TRBV28 with TRBJ1-2; 9 positions agree with TRBD1. Germline lookup yields CDR1 MDHEN and CDR2 SYDVKM. CDR3 length: 14 amino acids. J gave up 4 bases and V 6 bases, and 6 bases lay outside the gene matches. CDR3 in amino acids: CASSPGTGIYGYTF. The DNA for the CDR3 is TGTGCCAGCAGCCCCGGGACAGGGATCTATGGCTACACCTTC.

In DNA form, the CDR3 reads TGCAGCGTGGCGGGGACAGAGGGAGGCATTCAGTACTTC. This gives the protein CSVAGTEGGIQYF. The genes are TRBV29-1 and TRBJ2-4; perhaps TRBD1 as D (7 bases). This CDR3 region has 13 residues. V was trimmed by 6 bases and J by 9 bases, leaving 18 bases between them. The germline V gene has CDR1 SQVTM and CDR2 ANQGSEA.

This clone has just a few counts. The chain employs TRBV2 and TRBJ2-7; D possibly corresponds to TRBD1 (6 bases). CDR3 length: 13 amino acids. Germline CDR1 is SNHLY and CDR2 is FYNNEI. V shed 8 bases and J shed 7 bases, with 18 bases lying between them. This chain's CDR3 is CASCPYRVGEQYF. DNA for the CDR3: TGTGCCAGCTGCCCCTACAGGGTTGGTGAGCAGTACTTC.

Only a few counts were recorded for this clone. V gene TRBV19 combines with J gene TRBJ1-1, with 10 bases that match TRBD1. CDR1 and CDR2 (germline): LNHDA, SQIVND (reference sequence). The CDR3 is 14 residues long. After removal of 7 bases from V and 8 bases from J, the junction contained 10 bases not matched to a gene. The CDR3 loop reads CASKFGTGELEAFF. The CDR3 DNA sequence: TGTGCCAGTAAATTCGGGACAGGGGAGTTGGAAGCTTTCTTT.

The chain has TRBV28 and TRBJ2-1; TRBD2 agrees at 11 bases. Germline values: CDR1 MDHEN, CDR2 SYDVKM. The CDR3 covers 22 residues. With 3 bases clipped from V and 5 bases from J, the junction kept 24 bases outside the gene matches. The CDR3 nucleotides are TGTGCCAGCAGTTTCCTTGGAATTATAGCGGGAGGGCCGTACGGATCCCACAATGAGCAGTTCTTC. It specifies CASSFLGIIAGGPYGSHNEQFF.

This chain links TRBV9 with TRBJ2-1; D call uncertain. Germline V gives CDR1 SGDLS, CDR2 YYNGEE. The CDR3 spans 12 residues. Between the trimmed V and J ends, which lost 6 bases and 8 bases, there was a span of 12 bases. Here the CDR3 reads CASTPLPDEQFF. The DNA of the CDR3 is TGTGCCAGCACACCCCTCCCGGATGAGCAGTTCTTC.

About this clone: Likely a read error: the CDR3 ends without its conserved phenylalanine or tryptophan. The DNA is omitted, as the CDR3 cannot be located on it reliably, and the CDR3 follows TCRdb's listing. The V and J genes are TRBV28 and TRBJ1-1; the DNA was not used to check the table's D call, TRBD1. The CDR3 length equals 10 residues, ends included. Germline CDR1 and CDR2: MDHEN and SYDVKM. The CDR3 sequence is CASSLRDMRL.

The rearrangement uses TRBV25-1 and TRBJ1-5; D unclear. Germline V gives CDR1 MGHDK, CDR2 SYGVNS. V was cut by 2 bases and J by 3 bases, with 8 bases left in between. The CDR3 is 14 residues long. In nucleotides, the CDR3 is TGTGCCAGCAGTGAAGGGCAAGTCAATCAGCCCCAGCATTTT. Encoded protein: CASSEGQVNQPQHF.

This chain connects TRBV2 to TRBJ1-6; D gene ambiguous. The length of the CDR3 is 13 residues. CDR1 is SNHLY and CDR2 is FYNNEI in the germline V gene. V shed 8 bases and J shed 7 bases, with 12 bases lying between them. The CDR3 sequence is CASVREENSPLHF. For the CDR3, the DNA is TGTGCCAGCGTACGGGAGGAAAATTCACCCCTCCACTTT.

V usage is TRBV6-1 and J usage is TRBJ2-7; the D gene is possibly TRBD2 (6 bases). Trimming removed 0 bases from V and 1 base from J, with 10 bases in between. In germline, CDR1 is MNHNS, CDR2 SASEGT. This CDR3 has 15 amino acids. CDR3 loop: CASSEAGGDSYEQYF. Written as DNA, the CDR3 is TGTGCCAGCAGTGAAGCTGGCGGGGATTCCTACGAGCAGTACTTC.

This clone was recorded a few times. This sequence joins TRBV4-1 and TRBJ1-1; D remains ambiguous. This CDR3 has 14 amino acids. The ends were cut back, 3 bases at V and 4 bases at J, with 12 bases in the middle. CDR1 and CDR2 from the germline V gene are MGHRA and YSYEKL. This CDR3 reads CASSHRSAGTEAFF. CDR3 bases: TGCGCCAGCAGCCACAGATCGGCGGGCACTGAAGCTTTCTTT.

This chain connects TRBV2 to TRBJ1-2; 9 bases match TRBD1. The junction had 5 bases not matched to a gene; V was cut back by 5 bases and J by 4 bases. Germline V gene data show CDR1 as SNHLY and CDR2 as FYNNEI. This CDR3 is built from 14 residues. CDR3 bases: TGTGCCAGCAGTAGGGACAGGGCTCTCTATGGCTACACCTTC. This encodes CASSRDRALYGYTF.

The rearrangement links TRBV19 to TRBJ2-5, with 8 positions matching TRBD2. CDR3 length: 11 residues. Germline V gene sequence: CDR1 LNHDA, CDR2 SQIVND (reference sequence). Trimming took 6 bases from V and 11 from J; bases not matched to a gene: 5. The CDR3 coding sequence is TGTGCCAGTAGACATAGCGGGACGCAGTACTTC. Protein: CASRHSGTQYF.

The genes are TRBV13 and TRBJ2-6; 10 nucleotides match TRBD1. Looked up from germline, CDR1 is PRHDT and CDR2 is FYEKMQ (reference sequence). The CDR3 covers 17 residues. V gave up 5 bases and J gave up 0 bases; unmatched junction bases: 4. CDR3 sequence: CASSPRTGGSGANVLTF. In DNA form, the CDR3 reads TGTGCCAGCAGCCCTAGGACAGGGGGCTCTGGGGCCAACGTCCTGACTTTC.

The V and J genes are TRBV15 and TRBJ2-3; a possible D gene is TRBD2 (5 bases). The length of the CDR3 is 16 residues. V was clipped by 0 bases and J by 3 bases, with 13 bases between them. CDR1 is LNHNV and CDR2 is YYDKDF in the germline V gene (reference sequence). CDR3 region: CATSRDGSEATDTQYF. The DNA for the CDR3 is TGTGCCACCAGCAGAGATGGGTCGGAGGCTACAGATACGCAGTATTTT.

The chain recombines TRBV27 with TRBJ1-1, with TRBD1 matching over 9 bases. Per the germline V gene, CDR1 is MNHEY and CDR2 is SMNVEV (reference sequence). CDR3 length: 16 residues. Trimming removed 6 bases from V and 3 bases from J; junction bases left unmatched: 11. The CDR3 nucleotides are TGTGCCAGCAGGGATCGGACAGGGGAGATGGACACTGAAGCTTTCTTT. Its protein product is CASRDRTGEMDTEAFF.

The chain couples TRBV4-1 to TRBJ1-1; D is ambiguous. Germline CDR1 is MGHRA and CDR2 is YSYEKL. CDR3 length: 14 residues. The V gene lost 0 bases and the J gene lost 7 bases, with 12 bases spanning the gap. DNA of the CDR3: TGCGCCAGCAGCCAAGATGCAGTAAAAAGTGAAGCTTTCTTT. Its protein product is CASSQDAVKSEAFF.

The V call is TRBV5-1, the J call TRBJ2-7; 7 nucleotides agree with TRBD2. The V gene end was trimmed by 3 bases and the J gene end by 2 bases; junction bases not matched to a gene: 2. Germline V gene data show CDR1 as SGHRS and CDR2 as YFSETQ. The CDR3 totals 13 residues. CDR3 amino acids: CASSSSGTYEQYF. In DNA form, the CDR3 reads TGCGCCAGCAGCTCCAGCGGGACCTACGAGCAGTACTTC.

This clone was found a few times. The gene calls are TRBV28 and TRBJ1-1; 9 bases are shared with TRBD1. The V gene's germline CDR1 is MDHEN and CDR2 SYDVKM. CDR3 length: 15 amino acids. V was pared by 4 bases and J by 5 bases, with 8 bases of the junction left unmatched. CDR3 residues: CASSSHRGRATEAFF. As DNA, the CDR3 is TGTGCCAGCAGTTCGCACAGGGGGCGGGCAACTGAAGCTTTCTTT.

The chain is built from TRBV30 and TRBJ2-5; perhaps TRBD2 as D (7 bases). This CDR3 comprises 12 residues. Germline values: CDR1 GTSNPN, CDR2 SVGIG (reference sequence). The germline V and J ends were trimmed by 7 bases and 9 bases, with 18 bases remaining between them. The CDR3 region has the DNA TGTGCCTTTCTACAGGGAGGGGAGGCCCAGTACTTC. This translates into CAFLQGGEAQYF.

This chain joins TRBV28 and TRBJ2-7, with 8 bases that match TRBD2. This CDR3 region has 13 residues. The junction had 0 bases not matched to a gene; V was cut back by 2 bases and J by 3 bases. Germline V gene data show CDR1 as MDHEN and CDR2 as SYDVKM. The CDR3 sequence: CASSLAGGYEQYF. The CDR3 DNA reads TGTGCCAGCAGTTTAGCGGGAGGCTACGAGCAGTACTTC.

J is TRBJ2-3 and V is TRBV5-1, with TRBD2 matching over 7 bases. V lost 1 base and J lost 4; bases outside the gene matches: 9. This CDR3 has 16 amino acids. Germline values: CDR1 SGHRS, CDR2 YFSETQ. The CDR3 is CASSLFGGTNSDTQYF. In DNA, the CDR3 is TGCGCCAGCAGCTTGTTCGGAGGGACTAATTCAGATACGCAGTATTTT.

This clone appeared a single time. The chain links TRBV5-4 to TRBJ1-3; D perhaps matches TRBD1 (6 bases). The CDR3 is 17 residues long. Trimming took 0 bases from V and 2 from J, leaving 15 bases between them. In germline, CDR1 is SGHNT, CDR2 YYREEE (reference sequence). As DNA, the CDR3 is TGTGCCAGCAGCTTGGATTACCTAGGGGGAACTGGAAACACCATATATTTT. It encodes CASSLDYLGGTGNTIYF.

This chain uses TRBV5-4 with TRBJ2-5; TRBD1 matches at 7 bases. This CDR3 has 16 amino acids. The J segment lost 1 base and the V segment lost 0 bases, leaving 6 bases of the junction unmatched. The germline V gene has CDR1 SGHNT and CDR2 YYREEE (reference sequence). The CDR3 bases are TGTGCCAGCAGCTTGGCGCGACAGGGTCCCCAAGAGACCCAGTACTTC. Translating it yields CASSLARQGPQETQYF.

The chain recombines TRBV2 with TRBJ2-7, with TRBD2 matching over 7 bases. J was trimmed by 1 base and V by 5 bases; bases with no gene match: 17. This CDR3 is 18 amino acids long. CDR1 is SNHLY, CDR2 FYNNEI, per germline. CDR3 in DNA: TGTGCCAGCAGTACCGAGCCGCAAGCGGGGCCGGTATCCTACGAGCAGTACTTC. Protein: CASSTEPQAGPVSYEQYF.